These 20 T cell receptor beta chains came from one sample sequenced in a study of CD8 T cells in Susac syndrome. Random hexamers were used to reverse transcribe about 0.5 to 1 ug of RNA. TCRdb reanalysed the immunoSEQ multiplex PCR reads using MiXCR and keeps one entry per CDR3 protein. In the table there are 100,000 to 150,000 distinct CDR3 sequences, approximately 94% of which are singletons. Sequenced input: CD4+ T cells from PBMCs. These receptor sequences come from a human donor in good health.

The chain combines TRBV25-1 with TRBJ2-5; 10 positions match TRBD1. Trimming at V came to 3 bases and at J to 5 bases, leaving 6 bases not matched to a gene. The CDR3 runs 15 residues. Germline V gene lookup returns CDR1 MGHDK and CDR2 SYGVNS. CDR3 sequence reads: CASSDTGTGAETQYF. The CDR3 DNA reads as TGTGCCAGCAGTGACACCGGGACAGGGGCCGAGACCCAGTACTTC.

The V call is TRBV7-9, the J call TRBJ1-2; 8 bases fit TRBD1. V was pared by 3 bases and J by 3 bases, with 6 bases of the junction left unmatched. Germline assignment: CDR1 SEHNR and CDR2 FQNEAQ (reference sequence). The CDR3 is 15 residues long. The CDR3 reads CASSFSDREYYGYTF. The DNA for the CDR3 is TGTGCCAGCAGCTTCTCGGACAGGGAGTACTATGGCTACACCTTC.

This rearrangement joins TRBV7-9 to TRBJ1-4; weak D call: TRBD1 (6 bases). The germline V and J ends were trimmed by 5 bases and 8 bases, with 15 bases remaining between them. The germline V gene has CDR1 SEHNR and CDR2 FQNEAQ (reference sequence). The CDR3 covers 14 residues. This CDR3 reads CASSNTGFDEKLFF. The CDR3 bases are TGTGCCAGCAGCAACACAGGGTTCGACGAAAAACTGTTTTTT.

The chain is built from TRBV16 and TRBJ2-1; 14 bases are a match to TRBD2. V was clipped by 2 bases and J by 4 bases; unmatched bases: 7. The length of the CDR3 is 18 residues. From germline, CDR1 is KGHSY and CDR2 FQNENV. CDR3 in DNA: TGTGCCAGCAGCCAACCGACTAGCGGGAGGGCATCGTACAATGAGCAGTTCTTC. Its translation is CASSQPTSGRASYNEQFF.

The CDR3 sequence: CASSTGIYQPQHF. Here the CDR3 DNA reads TGTGCCAGCAGTACAGGGATCTATCAGCCCCAGCATTTT. This sequence joins TRBV28 and TRBJ1-5; D may be TRBD1 (6 bases). Germline-derived CDR1 and CDR2 are MDHEN and SYDVKM. The CDR3 runs 13 residues. The V end was cut by 5 bases, the J end by 5 bases, with 10 bases between.

This clonotype turned up a few times. The CDR3 DNA follows: TGCGCCAGCAGCTTGGCCGGACAGGGGACAGATACGCAGTATTTT. Translation gives CASSLAGQGTDTQYF. V and J are TRBV5-1 and TRBJ2-3; TRBD1 matches at 9 bases. This CDR3 is built from 15 residues. The ends lost 0 bases at V and 3 bases at J; junction bases unmatched: 2. CDR1 and CDR2 (germline): SGHRS, YFSETQ. Filled out from reference TRBV5-1 and TRBJ2-3, the complete variable domain reads KAGVTQTPRYLIKTRGQQVTLSCSPISGHRSVSWYQQTPGQGLQFLFEYFSETQRNKGNFPGRFSGRQFSNSRSEMNVSTLELGDSALYLCASSLAGQGTDTQYFGPGTRLTVL.

V usage is TRBV25-1 and J usage is TRBJ2-2; D may correspond to TRBD1 or TRBD2 (5 bases each). CDR1 is MGHDK, CDR2 SYGVNS, per germline. Trimming cost V 0 bases and J 0 bases, with 17 bases left between them. The CDR3 is made up of 19 amino acids. The CDR3 DNA reads TGTGCCAGCAGTGAATATTCTGGGGGAAGGACTTCGAACACCGGGGAGCTGTTTTTT. Translation: CASSEYSGGRTSNTGELFF.

The V gene is TRBV18, the J gene TRBJ2-1; 8 nucleotides line up with TRBD2. The germline V gene encodes CDR1 KGHSH and CDR2 LQKENI. V shed 0 bases and J 7 bases; nucleotides not matched to a gene: 5. The CDR3 sequence is 15 residues long. CDR3 nucleotides: TGTGCCAGCTCACCACCGTCAGCGGGAGTGAATGAGCAGTTCTTC. This encodes CASSPPSAGVNEQFF.

This clonotype showed up just a few times. J is TRBJ1-5 and V is TRBV5-1, with 7 bases fitting TRBD1. J was trimmed by 7 bases and V by 0 bases; bases with no gene match: 4. This CDR3 spans 14 amino acids. Germline V CDR1 and CDR2: SGHRS, YFSETQ. CDR3 sequence: CASSLGQGGQPQHF. The CDR3 nucleotides are TGCGCCAGCAGCTTGGGACAGGGAGGGCAGCCCCAGCATTTT.

V is TRBV3-1 and J is TRBJ2-7; 8 nucleotides match TRBD2. The ends lost 3 bases at V and 7 bases at J; junction bases unmatched: 5. This CDR3 comprises 13 residues. CDR1 and CDR2 (germline): LGHDT, YNNKEL (reference sequence). The CDR3 sequence: CASSHLAGGEQYF. CDR3 nucleotides: TGTGCCAGCAGCCACCTAGCGGGCGGAGAGCAGTACTTC.

The genes are TRBV12-3 or TRBV12-4 and TRBJ2-7; 7 bases are a match to TRBD2. The CDR3 is 14 residues long. V was clipped by 6 bases and J by 2 bases; unmatched bases: 7. The DNA for the CDR3 is TGTGCCAGCAGGCCCCGCAGCGGGGCCTACGAGCAGTACTTC. Translated: CASRPRSGAYEQYF.

This chain uses TRBV10-3 with TRBJ1-6; TRBD1 agrees at 11 bases. J was trimmed by 13 bases and V by 9 bases; bases with no gene match: 8. Germline loops: CDR1 ENHRY, CDR2 SYGVKD. This CDR3 region has 13 residues. As DNA, the CDR3 is TGTGCCATTACCGGGACAGGGGGTTCTCCCCTCCACTTT. Its protein product is CAITGTGGSPLHF.

The V gene is TRBV5-4, the J gene TRBJ2-1; D is perhaps TRBD2 (6 bases). Trimming left V 2 bases short and J 8 bases short, with 17 bases between. The CDR3 is 15 residues long. CDR1 and CDR2 from the germline V gene are SGHNT and YYREEE (reference sequence). The CDR3, as DNA: TGTGCCAGCAGCTTATTTACTAGCAGAGGGCATGAGCAGTTCTTC. It is translated as CASSLFTSRGHEQFF.

V is TRBV28 and J is TRBJ2-2; 10 nucleotides line up with TRBD1. Germline V gives CDR1 MDHEN, CDR2 SYDVKM. The CDR3 is made up of 15 amino acids. Losses at the gene ends were 6 bases for V and 6 bases for J; bases not matched to a gene: 7. The CDR3 DNA is TGTGCCAGCAGCATCCGGGACAGGGGTGCCGGGGAGCTGTTTTTT. It codes for CASSIRDRGAGELFF.

This chain uses TRBV3-1 with TRBJ1-4; D uncertain. This CDR3 comprises 14 residues. Germline CDR1 is LGHDT and CDR2 is YNNKEL (reference sequence). V lost 4 bases and J lost 0, with 6 bases in between. The CDR3 region is CASSPGPTNEKLFF. In nucleotides, the CDR3 is TGTGCCAGCAGCCCCGGCCCAACTAATGAAAAACTGTTTTTT.

CDR3 sequence reads: CSARVRPEAQNEQFF. The CDR3, as DNA: TGCAGTGCTAGAGTCCGTCCCGAGGCGCAAAATGAGCAGTTCTTC. V is TRBV20-1 and J is TRBJ2-1; D not certain. Germline assignment: CDR1 DFQATT and CDR2 SNEGSKA (reference sequence). V was clipped by 1 base and J by 7 bases, with 17 bases between them. The CDR3 runs 15 residues.

In DNA form, the CDR3 reads TGTGCCAGCAGTTTATGGGCCTCCCTACAGGCAGGTACGCAGTATTTT. It translates to CASSLWASLQAGTQYF. The gene calls are TRBV12-3 or TRBV12-4 and TRBJ2-3; D might be TRBD1 (5 bases). V was clipped by 2 bases and J by 8 bases, with 20 bases between them. The CDR3 is 16 amino acids.

The chain employs TRBV6-5 and TRBJ2-7; D is unclear. The CDR3 contains 15 residues. The V end was cut by 0 bases, the J end by 3 bases, with 12 bases between. Germline values: CDR1 MNHEY, CDR2 SVGAGI. CDR3 region: CASSYSHLRLYEQYF. CDR3 in DNA: TGTGCCAGCAGTTACTCACATCTGAGGCTCTACGAGCAGTACTTC.

The chain carries TRBV28 and TRBJ1-1; D not certain. CDR3 length equals 13 residues. V was trimmed by 6 bases and J by 2 bases, leaving 10 bases between them. From germline, CDR1 is MDHEN and CDR2 SYDVKM. The CDR3 DNA reads TGTGCCAGCAGGCCACCGGCCAACACTGAAGCTTTCTTT. Amino acid sequence: CASRPPANTEAFF.

The chain carries TRBV3-1 and TRBJ1-2, with 7 positions matching TRBD1. Germline V gives CDR1 LGHDT, CDR2 YNNKEL (reference sequence). The trim removed 9 bases at V and 8 bases at J, leaving 9 bases unmatched. The CDR3 runs to 12 residues. In DNA, the CDR3 is TGTGCCAGGGCGCAGGGGGTTGTAGGCTACACCTTC. This translates into CARAQGVVGYTF.